These 22 T cell receptor beta chains came from one sample sequenced in a study of cytomegalovirus exposure and HLA in healthy donors. PCR was performed using 60 Vbeta and 13 Jbeta primers. TCRdb keeps only in-frame clones here, not all; method: immunoSEQ multiplex PCR. The repertoire holds about 160,000 clones, with almost 85% as singletons. Material for sequencing was PBMCs. Every receptor here comes from a man in his thirties or forties in good health and CMV-seronegative.

This rearrangement joins TRBV5-1 to TRBJ1-5; D perhaps matches TRBD1 (6 bases). The germline CDR1 and CDR2 sequences are SGHRS and YFSETQ. Trimming left V 1 base short and J 10 bases short, with 18 bases between. The CDR3 consists of 15 residues. Here the CDR3 reads CASSLFGAQGNPQHF. The CDR3 coding sequence is TGCGCCAGCAGCTTGTTCGGGGCACAGGGTAATCCCCAGCATTTT.

This chain links TRBV6-1 with TRBJ2-7; tentative D call: TRBD1 (5 bases). This CDR3 is built from 13 residues. Between the trimmed V and J ends, which lost 7 bases and 6 bases, there was a span of 16 bases. Germline loops: CDR1 MNHNS, CDR2 SASEGT. CDR3: CASTRTLAREQYF. CDR3 coding DNA: TGTGCCAGCACTAGGACATTGGCGCGCGAGCAGTACTTC.

The chain carries TRBV5-4 and TRBJ2-7; 8 nucleotides align to TRBD1. The CDR3 has 16 amino acids. Losses at the gene ends were 2 bases for V and 0 bases for J; bases not matched to a gene: 7. Germline assignment: CDR1 SGHNT and CDR2 YYREEE (reference sequence). CDR3 sequence reads: CASSFSWDRSSYEQYF. The CDR3 coding sequence is TGTGCCAGCAGCTTTTCATGGGACAGGAGCTCCTACGAGCAGTACTTC.

The sample holds a few counts of this clone. The chain combines TRBV5-6 with TRBJ2-2, with 9 bases fitting TRBD2. With 0 bases clipped from V and 3 bases from J, the junction kept 3 bases outside the gene matches. The CDR3 extends over 16 amino acids. Germline V gene lookup returns CDR1 SGHDT and CDR2 YYEEEE. The CDR3 region is CASSLEGTSHTGELFF. In DNA form, the CDR3 reads TGTGCCAGCAGCTTGGAAGGGACTAGCCACACCGGGGAGCTGTTTTTT.

CDR3 sequence reads: CASSLKRTSGGEDTQYF. CDR3 DNA sequence: TGCGCCAGCAGCCTGAAGCGGACTAGCGGGGGTGAAGATACGCAGTATTTT. This chain uses TRBV5-1 with TRBJ2-3; 13 bases align to TRBD2. Germline CDR1 SGHRS, CDR2 YFSETQ. V gave up 4 bases and J gave up 5 bases; unmatched junction bases: 10. The CDR3 loop spans 17 amino acids.

V usage is TRBV11-3 and J usage is TRBJ1-2; 8 bases fit TRBD1. CDR1 is SGHNT, CDR2 YENEEA, per germline. V shed 0 bases, J shed 4 bases, and the junction held 4 bases outside the gene matches. This CDR3 comprises 15 residues. The CDR3 bases are TGTGCCAGCAGCTTAGATTCAGGGGGCGTCTATGGCTACACCTTC. It specifies CASSLDSGGVYGYTF.

This clone was seen more than once but under ten times. This chain uses TRBV5-6 with TRBJ2-3; D is perhaps TRBD2 (5 bases). V lost 4 bases, J lost 13 bases, and 13 bases lay in between. This CDR3 is built from 11 residues. Germline V CDR1 and CDR2: SGHDT, YYEEEE. In DNA, the CDR3 is TGTGCCAGCAGCACCGGGATGGATGAGTATTTT. It specifies CASSTGMDEYF.

CDR3 bases: TGTGCCAGCTCACCACTTCGAGCGGGAGAAGTCAATGAGCAGTTCTTC. Translation: CASSPLRAGEVNEQFF. The V call is TRBV18, the J call TRBJ2-1, with TRBD2 identical over 8 bases. The CDR3 loop spans 16 amino acids. Germline CDR1 is KGHSH and CDR2 is LQKENI. The V gene end was trimmed by 1 base and the J gene end by 6 bases; junction bases not matched to a gene: 8.

The chain uses TRBV5-4 and TRBJ1-1; D is possibly TRBD1 (5 bases). V was shortened by 5 bases and J by 3 bases, with 17 bases between the two germline ends. The CDR3 contains 15 residues. Germline lookup yields CDR1 SGHNT and CDR2 YYREEE (reference sequence). CDR3 residues: CASRTNQGSDTEAFF. Written as DNA, the CDR3 is TGTGCCAGCAGAACCAATCAGGGTTCGGACACTGAAGCTTTCTTT.

This chain links TRBV21-1 with TRBJ2-2; the table's D call, TRBD2, was not checked against the DNA. TRBV21-1 is given as a pseudogene. The CDR3 contains 14 residues. The DNA for the CDR3 is TGTGCCAGCGGTGTACTGACGAACACCGGGGAGCTGTTTTTT. This codes for CASGVLTNTGELFF.

The rearrangement joins TRBV27 to TRBJ2-7; D is undetermined. The CDR3 spans 11 residues. Germline CDR1 reads MNHEY; CDR2 reads SMNVEV (reference sequence). V was trimmed by 6 bases and J by 3 bases, leaving 6 bases between them. CDR3 DNA: TGTGCCAGCAGCGACAACTACGAGCAGTACTTC. This codes for CASSDNYEQYF.

This chain connects TRBV6-5 to TRBJ1-6, with 10 bases fitting TRBD1. From germline, CDR1 is MNHEY and CDR2 SVGAGI. The CDR3 extends over 13 amino acids. J lost 10 bases, V lost 7 bases, and 4 bases had no gene match. The CDR3 loop is CASTWDRGSPLHF. The CDR3 DNA reads as TGTGCCAGCACCTGGGACAGGGGATCACCCCTCCACTTT.

The rearrangement links TRBV30 to TRBJ2-2; D unclear. Germline CDR1 is GTSNPN and CDR2 is SVGIG (reference sequence). Trimming cost V 0 bases and J 4 bases, with 6 bases left between them. This CDR3 has 13 residues. CDR3: CAWSVSPTGELFF. CDR3 nucleotides: TGTGCCTGGAGTGTCAGTCCCACCGGGGAGCTGTTTTTT.

V gene TRBV11-3 combines with J gene TRBJ2-1; possibly TRBD2 for D (5 bases). This CDR3 region has 14 residues. V was trimmed by 8 bases and J by 2 bases, leaving 13 bases between them. Per germline, CDR1 SGHNT and CDR2 YENEEA. The CDR3 coding sequence is TGTGCCAGCTCGGACCCCGGGGCCTACAATGAGCAGTTCTTC. Translating gives CASSDPGAYNEQFF. Full variable domain (outside the CDR3, taken from reference TRBV11-3 and TRBJ2-1): EAGVVQSPRYKIIEKKQPVAFWCNPISGHNTLYWYLQNLGQGPELLIRYENEEAVDDSQLPKDRFSAERLKGVDSTLKIQPAELGDSAVYLCASSDPGAYNEQFFGPGTRLTVL.

For the CDR3, the DNA is TGTGCCAGCAGCCACCAGGGCGGGGGGTGGAACACTGAAGCTTTCTTT. Translating gives CASSHQGGGWNTEAFF. The chain has TRBV14 and TRBJ1-1, with D possibly matching TRBD1 (5 bases). V was cut by 3 bases and J by 1 base, with 15 bases left in between. Germline V CDR1 and CDR2: SGHDN, FVKESK. This CDR3 contains 16 residues. The full variable domain, its missing parts supplied by reference TRBV14 and TRBJ1-1, is EAGVTQFPSHSVIEKGQTVTLRCDPISGHDNLYWYRRVMGKEIKFLLHFVKESKQDESGMPNNRFLAERTGGTYSTLKVQPAELEDSGVYFCASSHQGGGWNTEAFFGQGTRLTVV.

The rearrangement links TRBV11-3 to TRBJ2-7, with 7 bases lining up with TRBD1. Germline trimming cut 4 bases from V and 1 base from J; bases unmatched to any gene: 13. Germline V gives CDR1 SGHNT, CDR2 YENEEA. There are 17 residues in the CDR3. The DNA of the CDR3 is TGTGCCAGCAGCTCTTACCCTAGACAGGGAAGGTCCTACGAGCAGTACTTC. Protein sequence: CASSSYPRQGRSYEQYF.

A single count supports this clone. The chain combines TRBV27 with TRBJ2-1; D remains ambiguous. From germline, CDR1 is MNHEY and CDR2 SMNVEV (reference sequence). Between the trimmed V and J ends, which lost 3 bases and 4 bases, there was a span of 19 bases. There are 17 residues in the CDR3. The CDR3 loop is CASSFYPGTVSYNEQFF. As DNA, the CDR3 is TGTGCCAGCAGTTTCTACCCCGGTACGGTCTCTTACAATGAGCAGTTCTTC.

A single count supports this clone. The chain links TRBV13 to TRBJ1-1, with 8 nucleotides matching TRBD1. The germline V gene has CDR1 PRHDT and CDR2 FYEKMQ (reference sequence). This CDR3 is 15 amino acids long. The J segment lost 5 bases and the V segment lost 5 bases, leaving 10 bases of the junction unmatched. CDR3 bases: TGTGCCAGCAGCCAGGGGGCGGTTTTGTGGACTGAAGCTTTCTTT. Translation: CASSQGAVLWTEAFF.

This chain uses TRBV10-3 with TRBJ1-2; 7 positions agree with TRBD1. Germline V lookup: CDR1 ENHRY, CDR2 SYGVKD. CDR3 length: 14 amino acids. Unmatched junction bases numbered 5, after V lost 3 bases and J lost 4 bases. CDR3 amino acids: CAISDPRQGYGYTF. In nucleotides, the CDR3 is TGTGCCATCAGTGACCCTCGACAGGGCTATGGCTACACCTTC.

The chain employs TRBV29-1 and TRBJ2-5; 9 nucleotides align to TRBD2. The CDR3 is made up of 14 amino acids. V was clipped by 3 bases and J by 1 base; unmatched bases: 3. Germline CDR1 and CDR2: SQVTM and ANQGSEA. CDR3 nucleotide sequence: TGCAGCGTTGACCTAGCGGGGACCCAAGAGACCCAGTACTTC. It yields the protein CSVDLAGTQETQYF.

The rearrangement uses TRBV6-5 and TRBJ2-7; a weak D match, TRBD1 (6 bases). The CDR3 consists of 15 residues. Germline V CDR1 and CDR2: MNHEY, SVGAGI. V lost 6 bases and J lost 3, with 18 bases in between. The CDR3 coding sequence is TGTGCCAGCAGCCAGCTCACAGGGAGAATCTACGAGCAGTACTTC. Protein sequence: CASSQLTGRIYEQYF.

To note about this clone: Different DNA sequences within this sample yield the same CDR3. The CDR3 DNA follows: TGTGCCAGCAGCAAACGGGAAGCCTACGAGCAGTACTTC. It is translated as CASSKREAYEQYF. The chain uses TRBV7-9 and TRBJ2-7; perhaps TRBD2 as D (5 bases). This CDR3 is built from 13 residues. CDR1 and CDR2 from the germline V gene are SEHNR and FQNEAQ (reference sequence). V lost 5 bases, J lost 2 bases, and 10 bases lay in between. The full variable domain, with the rest looked up from reference TRBV7-9 and TRBJ2-7, is DTGVSQNPRHKITKRGQNVTFRCDPISEHNRLYWYRQTLGQGPEFLTYFQNEAQLEKSRLLSDRFSAERPKGSFSTLEIQRTEQGDSAMYLCASSKREAYEQYFGPGTRLTVT.